One T cell receptor beta chain is described in this entry. Its antigen is still unknown. This entry is derived from a study of cytomegalovirus exposure and HLA in healthy donors. Study results and limitations: Reports credit the classifier with highly specific, highly sensitive diagnosis of cytomegalovirus status. One later analysis, an examination of the 120 or so validation repertoires, found that first-cohort TCR clusters tended to co-occur in them. TCR beta chains numbering 150 to 200 were designated cytomegalovirus-associated.

The germline V and J ends were trimmed by 0 bases and 0 bases, with 16 bases remaining between them. Per the germline V gene, CDR1 is MNHEY and CDR2 is SMNVEV (reference sequence). CDR3 length: 18 residues. Profiling relied on immunoSEQ multiplex PCR, and the TCRdb table lists in-frame clones only, not all of them. This table holds about 240,000 clones, approximately 86% found once. Separate from the roughly 700-subject first cohort, the 120-subject validation cohort was the one that the donors belonged to. The source of this sequence is a woman in her 30s in good health and CMV-seropositive. Material for sequencing was PBMCs. The chain uses TRBV27 and TRBJ2-3, with TRBD1 as a possible D gene (6 bases). The CDR3 region has the DNA TGTGCCAGCAGTTTATCGGCGCTCAGGACAGCGAGCACAGATACGCAGTATTTT. Translation: CASSLSALRTASTDTQYF.